A selection of T cell receptor beta chains follows, all from one sample in a study of cytomegalovirus exposure and HLA in healthy donors. The repertoire was sequenced with immunoSEQ multiplex PCR; TCRdb's copy has only in-frame clones and lacks some. The data contain around 61,000 clones, 85% to 95% of them singletons. The sequenced sample was PBMCs. The receptor source for this set is a man aged 18 to 29 in good health and CMV-seropositive. Both conserved end residues are part of each CDR3. A D gene is named only where the DNA matches it firmly. Only some rows state a clone size, as once, few, many or a class for expanded clones.

abundance	d_gene	v_gene	j_gene	CDR3nt	CDR3aa
NA	NA	TRBV7-9	TRBJ2-5	TGTGCCAGCAGCTCAGTAGGGGGTTACGAGACCCAGTACTTC	CASSSVGGYETQYF
NA	NA	TRBV19	TRBJ2-1	TGTGCCAGTAGCTCCGGGTCCGTTGCTGGTGAGCAGTTCTTC	CASSSGSVAGEQFF
NA	TRBD1	TRBV19	TRBJ2-7	TGTGCCAGTAGTACCCGGGACAGGGCTTACGAGCAGTACTTC	CASSTRDRAYEQYF
NA	NA	TRBV28	TRBJ2-5	TGTGCCAGCAGCTCTACAGGGTACCAAGAGACCCAGTACTTC	CASSSTGYQETQYF
NA	TRBD1	TRBV30	TRBJ1-5	TGTGCCTGGAGTGCCGGACAGGGAGGCCAGCCCCAGCATTTT	CAWSAGQGGQPQHF
NA	NA	TRBV14	TRBJ1-1	TGTGCCAGCAGCCAAGCTCGCGGGGGTGGGACTGAAGCTTTCTTT	CASSQARGGGTEAFF
NA	NA	TRBV15	TRBJ1-2	TGTGCCACCAGCACCGGGAGGCAATATGGCTACACCTTC	CATSTGRQYGYTF
NA	TRBD2	TRBV7-9	TRBJ2-1	TGTGCCAGCAGCTTAGGGGCCGGACTAGCGTCTTACAATGAGCAGTTCTTC	CASSLGAGLASYNEQFF
NA	NA	TRBV6-6	TRBJ1-2	TGTGCCAGCAGTTACACGGAGGGGCGGGATGGCTACACCTTC	CASSYTEGRDGYTF
NA	TRBD2	TRBV7-3	TRBJ2-3	TGTGCCAGCAGTAAAGGCAGCGGGACCACAGATACGCAGTATTTT	CASSKGSGTTDTQYF
NA	NA	TRBV5-4	TRBJ1-2	TGTGCCAGCAGCTTGGTACCTACGGGGGGCGCAGAAGATGGCTACACCTTC	CASSLVPTGGAEDGYTF
NA	NA	TRBV7-2	TRBJ2-7	TGTGCCAGCAGCCCTACGGGCGGGACAGCATACGAGCAGTACTTC	CASSPTGGTAYEQYF
NA	TRBD1	TRBV5-1	TRBJ2-3	TGCGCCAGCAGCGTAAGACAGGGAAGCCCAGATACGCAGTATTTT	CASSVRQGSPDTQYF
NA	NA	TRBV28	TRBJ1-2	TGTGCCAGCAGTTTAGCAGGGATATGGTATGGCTACACCTTC	CASSLAGIWYGYTF
NA	NA	TRBV6-6	TRBJ1-1	TGTGCCAGCAGTTACTCGATGGGCAGGGACTACACTGAAGCTTTCTTT	CASSYSMGRDYTEAFF
NA	TRBD1	TRBV15	TRBJ1-5	TGTGCCACCAGCAGCTCCGGGACAGCGAATCAGCCCCAGCATTTT	CATSSSGTANQPQHF
NA	NA	TRBV28	TRBJ1-1	TGTGCCAGCAGCCCCGGTGATCTGAACACTGAAGCTTTCTTT	CASSPGDLNTEAFF
NA	NA	TRBV7-6	TRBJ2-1	TGTGCCAGCAGCTTTTTTTTGGGGGGCTACAATGAGCAGTTCTTC	CASSFFLGGYNEQFF
NA	TRBD2	TRBV5-1	TRBJ2-2	TGCGCCAGCAGGGCGGGGCAGCGGGAGTCCGGGGAGCTGTTTTTT	CASRAGQRESGELFF
NA	TRBD2	TRBV10-3	TRBJ2-5	TGTGCCATCAGTGGCTGGGAGGGAGAGACCCAGTACTTC	CAISGWEGETQYF
NA	NA	TRBV30	TRBJ1-2	TGTGCCTACCGACGGGGGGGCTACACCTTC	CAYRRGGYTF
NA	TRBD1	TRBV27	TRBJ1-2	TGTGCCAGCAGGCCGACAGGGGGCTTCTATGGCTACACCTTC	CASRPTGGFYGYTF
once	NA	TRBV5-5	TRBJ1-3	TGTGCCAGCAGCTTGAAAATCGGACGCCCGGGGAACACCATATATTTT	CASSLKIGRPGNTIYF
NA	NA	TRBV30	TRBJ2-5	TGTGCCTGGAACCTCAGATCAGGGACCCAGTACTTC	CAWNLRSGTQYF
NA	TRBD2	TRBV4-1	TRBJ2-7	TGCGCCAGCAGCCAAGATTTAGCGGGAGGGGTATTGAGCGAGCAGTACTTC	CASSQDLAGGVLSEQYF
NA	TRBD1	TRBV11-1	TRBJ2-2	TGTGCCAGCAGCGTTACAGGGGGCGGCACCGGGGAGCTGTTTTTT	CASSVTGGGTGELFF
NA	TRBD2	TRBV7-9	TRBJ2-5	TGTGCCAGCAGCTCCGCAGCGGGAGCTGACCAAGAGACCCAGTACTTC	CASSSAAGADQETQYF
NA	TRBD1	TRBV27	TRBJ1-5	TGTGCCAGCAGTTGGACAGGGGGAAGTCAGCCCCAGCATTTT	CASSWTGGSQPQHF
NA	TRBD2	TRBV9	TRBJ2-1	TGTGCCAGCAGCGTACACACTAGCGGGAGGGTAAATGAGCAGTTCTTC	CASSVHTSGRVNEQFF
NA	NA	TRBV7-3	TRBJ2-3	TGTGCCAGCAGGTGGCAGGGCACAGATACGCAGTATTTT	CASRWQGTDTQYF
NA	NA	TRBV19	TRBJ1-2	TGTGCCAGTAGCGCAGACCTTTTGGGAGGAGGCTACACCTTC	CASSADLLGGGYTF
NA	NA	TRBV7-3	TRBJ2-5	TGTGCCAGCAGCTTAATGTCAGGGGGGAAAGAGACCCAGTACTTC	CASSLMSGGKETQYF
NA	TRBD2	TRBV6-4	TRBJ2-7	TGTGCCAGCAGTGCCTCAGGACGGGAGGGCCTCCCTTACGAGCAGTACTTC	CASSASGREGLPYEQYF
NA	TRBD1	TRBV5-1	TRBJ1-2	TGCGCCAGCAGCCCGGACAGGGCGGGCTATGGCTACACCTTC	CASSPDRAGYGYTF
few	NA	TRBV11-3	TRBJ2-1	TGTGCCAGCAGCTTCTTAGGGGATGAGCAGTTCTTC	CASSFLGDEQFF
NA	NA	TRBV15	TRBJ1-1	TGTGCCACCAGCAGAGCCCACGGGACTCTGAACACTGAAGCTTTCTTT	CATSRAHGTLNTEAFF
NA	NA	TRBV15	TRBJ2-3	TGTGCCACCAGCACACGTGTCGGAGGAGGGTATACGCAGTATTTT	CATSTRVGGGYTQYF
NA	NA	TRBV5-1	TRBJ2-5	TGCGCCAGCAGCCCGCGGGACAGACAAGAGACCCAGTACTTC	CASSPRDRQETQYF
NA	NA	TRBV4-2	TRBJ2-3	TGTGCCAGCAGCCAAGATTCTAGCACAGATACGCAGTATTTT	CASSQDSSTDTQYF
once	TRBD2	TRBV7-6	TRBJ2-1	TGTGCCAGCAGCCCGAGACTAGCGGGGGTAATATTCAATGAGCAGTTCTTC	CASSPRLAGVIFNEQFF
NA	TRBD1	TRBV6-6	TRBJ1-5	TGTGCCAGCAGCCTGGGACAGGGTGTAAGCAATCAGCCCCAGCATTTT	CASSLGQGVSNQPQHF
NA	NA	TRBV6-1	TRBJ1-2	TGTGCCAGCAGTCAATGGGGGCTGGGGGGCTACACCTTC	CASSQWGLGGYTF
NA	NA	TRBV5-1	TRBJ1-1	TGCGCCAGCAGCACCGACCCGGGACATACGAACACTGAAGCTTTCTTT	CASSTDPGHTNTEAFF